This TCR beta chain was identified during a study of long-term antiretroviral therapy in people with HIV. Study-wide findings and caveats: Before ART, certain clones expanded, and these dominated the repertoire at all time points.

Points on this clone: Antigen: not known.

The authors ran the immunoSEQ assay, v3.0, at survey level. Repertoires were generated with immunoSEQ multiplex PCR, while TCRdb's copy carries only in-frame clones and drops some. The sample holds 34,000 or so clones, over 75% seen once. This CDR3 is built from 13 residues. Germline V gene data show CDR1 as SGHRS and CDR2 as YFSETQ. This sequence originates from a man aged 18-30 years with HIV. The sequencing used unsorted PBMCs, collected roughly 3.3 years after starting antiretroviral therapy. V usage is TRBV5-1 and J usage is TRBJ2-5; 7 bases are a match to TRBD1. The tail of the sequence fits TRBJ2-7 better, so the J call may be wrong. The CDR3 region has the DNA TGCGCCAGCAGCTGGACAGGAGCCTACGAGCAGTACTTC. This gives the protein CASSWTGAYEQYF.